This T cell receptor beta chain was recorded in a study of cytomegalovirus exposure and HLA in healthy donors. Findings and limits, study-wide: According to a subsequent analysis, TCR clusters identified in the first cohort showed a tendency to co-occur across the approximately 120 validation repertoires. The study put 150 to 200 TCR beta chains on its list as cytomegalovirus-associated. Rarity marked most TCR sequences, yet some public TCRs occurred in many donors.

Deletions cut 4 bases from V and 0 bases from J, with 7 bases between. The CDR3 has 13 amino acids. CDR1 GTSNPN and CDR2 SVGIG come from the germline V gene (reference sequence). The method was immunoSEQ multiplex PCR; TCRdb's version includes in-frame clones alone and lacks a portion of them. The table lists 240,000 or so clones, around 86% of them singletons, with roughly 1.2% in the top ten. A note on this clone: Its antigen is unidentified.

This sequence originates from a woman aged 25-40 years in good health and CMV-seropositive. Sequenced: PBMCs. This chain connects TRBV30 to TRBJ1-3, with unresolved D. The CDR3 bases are TGTGCCTGGAACTACAACTCTGGAAACACCATATATTTT. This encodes CAWNYNSGNTIYF.